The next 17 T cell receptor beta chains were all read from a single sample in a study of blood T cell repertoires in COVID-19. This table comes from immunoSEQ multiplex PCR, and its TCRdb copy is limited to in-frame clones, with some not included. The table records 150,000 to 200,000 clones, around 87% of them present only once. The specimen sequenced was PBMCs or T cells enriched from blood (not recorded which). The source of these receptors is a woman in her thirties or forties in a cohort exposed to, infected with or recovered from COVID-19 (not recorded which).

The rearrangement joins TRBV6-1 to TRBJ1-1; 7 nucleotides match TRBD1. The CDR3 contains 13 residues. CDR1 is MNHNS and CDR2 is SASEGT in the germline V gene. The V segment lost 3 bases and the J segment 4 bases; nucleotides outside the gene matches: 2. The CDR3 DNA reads TGTGCCAGCAGTGAGAGGGGGCCCACTGAAGCTTTCTTT. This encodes CASSERGPTEAFF.

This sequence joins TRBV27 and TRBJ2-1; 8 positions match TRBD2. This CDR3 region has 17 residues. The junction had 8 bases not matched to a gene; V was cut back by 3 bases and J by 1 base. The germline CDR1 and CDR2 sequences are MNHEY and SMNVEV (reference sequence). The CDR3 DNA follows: TGTGCCAGCAGTTTTATTAGCGGGATAGGATCCTACAATGAGCAGTTCTTC. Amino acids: CASSFISGIGSYNEQFF.

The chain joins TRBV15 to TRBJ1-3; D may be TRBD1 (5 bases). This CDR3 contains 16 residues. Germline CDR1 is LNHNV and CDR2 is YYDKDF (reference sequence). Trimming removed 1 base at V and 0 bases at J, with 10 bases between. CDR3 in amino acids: CATSRVYQGSGNTIYF. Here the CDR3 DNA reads TGTGCCACCAGCAGAGTTTACCAGGGCTCTGGAAACACCATATATTTT.

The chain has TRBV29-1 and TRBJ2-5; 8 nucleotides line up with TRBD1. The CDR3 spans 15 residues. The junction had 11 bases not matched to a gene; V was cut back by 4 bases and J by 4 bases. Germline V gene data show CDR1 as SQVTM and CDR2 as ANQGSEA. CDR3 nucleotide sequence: TGCAGCGTTGTGTACAGGGGGATTAAGACAGAGACCCAGTACTTC. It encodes CSVVYRGIKTETQYF.

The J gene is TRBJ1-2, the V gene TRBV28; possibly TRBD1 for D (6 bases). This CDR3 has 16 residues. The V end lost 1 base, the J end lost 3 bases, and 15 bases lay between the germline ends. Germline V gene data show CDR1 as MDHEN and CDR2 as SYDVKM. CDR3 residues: CASSLSKNRDHYGYTF. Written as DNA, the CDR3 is TGTGCCAGCAGTTTATCCAAGAACAGGGACCACTATGGCTACACCTTC.

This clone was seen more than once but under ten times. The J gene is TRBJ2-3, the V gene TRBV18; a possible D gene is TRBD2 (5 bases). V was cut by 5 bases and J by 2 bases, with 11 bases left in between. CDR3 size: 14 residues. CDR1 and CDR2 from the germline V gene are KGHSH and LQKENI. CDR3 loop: CASSSQTNTDTQYF. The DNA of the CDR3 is TGTGCCAGCTCATCCCAGACTAACACAGATACGCAGTATTTT.

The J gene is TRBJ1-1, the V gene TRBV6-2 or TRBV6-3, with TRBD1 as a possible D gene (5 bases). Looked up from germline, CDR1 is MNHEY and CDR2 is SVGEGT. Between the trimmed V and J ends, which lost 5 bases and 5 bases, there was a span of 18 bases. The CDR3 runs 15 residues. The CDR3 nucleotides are TGTGCCAGCAGTCCATGGGACGGGGGGGATACTGAAGCTTTCTTT. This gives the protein CASSPWDGGDTEAFF.

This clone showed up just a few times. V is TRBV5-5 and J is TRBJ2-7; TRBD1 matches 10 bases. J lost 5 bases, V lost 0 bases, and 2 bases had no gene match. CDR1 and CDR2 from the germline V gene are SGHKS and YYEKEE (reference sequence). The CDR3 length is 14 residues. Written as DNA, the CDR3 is TGTGCCAGCAGCTTGGCGGGACAGGGGAACGAGCAGTACTTC. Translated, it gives CASSLAGQGNEQYF.

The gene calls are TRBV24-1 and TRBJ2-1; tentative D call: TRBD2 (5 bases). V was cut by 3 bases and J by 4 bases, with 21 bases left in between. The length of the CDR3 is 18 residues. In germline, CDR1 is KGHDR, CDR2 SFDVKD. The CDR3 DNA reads TGTGCCACCAGTGATCACCCCATACGAGACTACGTATACAATGAGCAGTTCTTC. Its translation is CATSDHPIRDYVYNEQFF.

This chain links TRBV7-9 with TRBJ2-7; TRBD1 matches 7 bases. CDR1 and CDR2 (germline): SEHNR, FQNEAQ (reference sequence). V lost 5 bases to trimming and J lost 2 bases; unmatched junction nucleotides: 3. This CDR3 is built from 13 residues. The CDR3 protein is CASSRTGTYEQYF. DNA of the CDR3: TGTGCCAGCAGCAGGACAGGAACCTACGAGCAGTACTTC.

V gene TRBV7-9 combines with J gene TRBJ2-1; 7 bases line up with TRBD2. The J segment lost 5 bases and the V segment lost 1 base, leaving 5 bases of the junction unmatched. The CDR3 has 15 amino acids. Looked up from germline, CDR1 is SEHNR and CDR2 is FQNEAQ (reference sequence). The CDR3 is CASSLVTGGHNEQFF. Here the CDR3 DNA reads TGTGCCAGCAGCTTAGTCACGGGAGGCCACAATGAGCAGTTCTTC.

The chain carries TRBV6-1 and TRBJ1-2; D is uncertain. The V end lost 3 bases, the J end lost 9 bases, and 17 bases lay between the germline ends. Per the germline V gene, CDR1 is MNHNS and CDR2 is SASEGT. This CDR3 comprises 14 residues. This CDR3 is CASSDVSLRESYTF. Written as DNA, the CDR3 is TGTGCCAGCAGTGATGTAAGCCTGCGGGAGAGCTACACCTTC.

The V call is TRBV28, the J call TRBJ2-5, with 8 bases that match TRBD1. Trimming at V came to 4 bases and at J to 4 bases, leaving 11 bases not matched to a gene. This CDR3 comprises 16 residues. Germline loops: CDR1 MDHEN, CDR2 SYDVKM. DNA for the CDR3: TGTGCCAGCAGTTACCGGACAGGGCGATCTGTAGAGACCCAGTACTTC. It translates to CASSYRTGRSVETQYF.

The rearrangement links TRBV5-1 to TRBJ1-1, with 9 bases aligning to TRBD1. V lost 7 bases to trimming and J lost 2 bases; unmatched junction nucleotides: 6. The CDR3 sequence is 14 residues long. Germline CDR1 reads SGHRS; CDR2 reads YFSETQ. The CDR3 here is CASCPGQGNTEAFF. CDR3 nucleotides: TGCGCCAGCTGCCCGGGACAGGGAAACACTGAAGCTTTCTTT.

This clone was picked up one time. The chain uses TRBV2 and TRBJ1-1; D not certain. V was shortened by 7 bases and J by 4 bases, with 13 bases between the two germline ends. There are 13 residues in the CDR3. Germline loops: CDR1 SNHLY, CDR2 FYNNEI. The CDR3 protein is CASNLGLVTEAFF. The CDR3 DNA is TGTGCCAGCAATCTAGGCTTGGTCACTGAAGCTTTCTTT. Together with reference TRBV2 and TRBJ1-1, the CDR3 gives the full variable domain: EPEVTQTPSHQVTQMGQEVILRCVPISNHLYFYWYRQILGQKVEFLVSFYNNEISEKSEIFDDQFSVERPDGSNFTLKIRSTKLEDSAMYFCASNLGLVTEAFFGQGTRLTVV.

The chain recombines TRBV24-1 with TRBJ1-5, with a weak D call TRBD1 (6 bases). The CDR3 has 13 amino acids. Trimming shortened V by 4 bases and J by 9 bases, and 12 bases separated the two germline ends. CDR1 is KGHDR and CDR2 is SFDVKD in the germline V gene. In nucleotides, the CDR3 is TGTGCCACCAGTGAACACCTGGACAGGCCCCAGCATTTT. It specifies CATSEHLDRPQHF.

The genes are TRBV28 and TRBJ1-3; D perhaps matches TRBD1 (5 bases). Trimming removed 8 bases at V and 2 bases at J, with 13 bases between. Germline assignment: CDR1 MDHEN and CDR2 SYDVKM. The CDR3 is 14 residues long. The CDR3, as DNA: TGTGCCAGCCAGACCCGGGGGACTGGAAACACCATATATTTT. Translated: CASQTRGTGNTIYF.